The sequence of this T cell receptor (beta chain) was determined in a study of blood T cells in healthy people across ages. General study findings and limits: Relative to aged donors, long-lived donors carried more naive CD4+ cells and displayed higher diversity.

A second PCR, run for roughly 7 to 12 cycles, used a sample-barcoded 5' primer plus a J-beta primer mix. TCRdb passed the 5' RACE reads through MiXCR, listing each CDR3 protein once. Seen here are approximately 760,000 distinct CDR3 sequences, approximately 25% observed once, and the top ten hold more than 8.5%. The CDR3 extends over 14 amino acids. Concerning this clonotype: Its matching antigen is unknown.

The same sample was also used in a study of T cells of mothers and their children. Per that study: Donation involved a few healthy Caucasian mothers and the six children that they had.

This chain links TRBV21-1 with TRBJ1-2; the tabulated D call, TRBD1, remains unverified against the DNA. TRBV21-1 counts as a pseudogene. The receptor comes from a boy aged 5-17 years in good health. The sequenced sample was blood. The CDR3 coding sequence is TGTGCCAGCACCGAAGCCGTTTCGGGGGTAGGCTACACCTTC. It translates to CASTEAVSGVGYTF.